This is a list of T cell receptor beta chains from one sample in a study of blood T cells in healthy people across ages. TCRdb analysed the 5' RACE reads with MiXCR anew, one entry per CDR3 protein. The repertoire holds roughly 1 million distinct CDR3 sequences, with about 23% as singletons. These same data were also listed under a study on T cells of mothers and their children.

The sequenced sample consisted of blood. The receptors were gathered from a girl aged 2 to 9 in good health. Both conserved end residues are part of each CDR3. Fields, in order: CDR3 protein, CDR3 DNA, J gene, V gene, CDR3 length, D gene, clone size. The D gene is left open where the match is weak. Clone sizes are given selectively: once, few, many, or a class where the clone is expanded.

CASSTDGKILYEQYF	TGTGCCAGCAGTACGGACGGCAAAATACTCTACGAGCAGTACTTC	TRBJ2-7	TRBV12-3/TRBV12-4	15	NA	few
CSARDPGVETQYF	TGCAGTGCTAGAGACCCGGGGGTAGAGACCCAGTACTTC	TRBJ2-5	TRBV20-1	13	NA	NA
CASSLQAGFANVLTF	TGTGCCAGCAGCTTACAGGCCGGGTTCGCCAACGTCCTGACTTTC	TRBJ2-6	TRBV7-3	15	NA	few
CASSVTGELFF	TGTGCCAGCAGCGTCACCGGGGAGCTGTTTTTT	TRBJ2-2	TRBV5-1	11	NA	many
CASSYDWRSSTDTQYF	TGTGCCAGCAGCTACGATTGGCGGTCTAGCACAGATACGCAGTATTTT	TRBJ2-3	TRBV27	16	NA	NA
CASTLRLRDEQFF	TGTGCCAGCACCCTGCGTCTTAGGGATGAGCAGTTCTTC	TRBJ2-1	TRBV2	13	NA	NA
CASAIDQMSYEQYF	TGTGCCAGCGCCATCGACCAGATGAGCTACGAGCAGTACTTC	TRBJ2-7	TRBV2	14	NA	NA
CATESPLGGELFF	TGTGCCACCGAGTCGCCCCTGGGCGGGGAGCTGTTTTTT	TRBJ2-2	TRBV24-1	13	NA	few
CSVGWSNTYEQYF	TGCAGCGTTGGATGGAGTAATACCTACGAGCAGTACTTC	TRBJ2-7	TRBV29-1	13	NA	few
CASSQVPDTYEQYF	TGCGCCAGCAGCCAAGTCCCGGATACCTACGAGCAGTACTTC	TRBJ2-7	TRBV4-1	14	NA	NA
CASSPTWDRGGGYTF	TGTGCCAGCAGCCCGACCTGGGACAGGGGGGGTGGCTACACCTTC	TRBJ1-2	TRBV7-2	15	TRBD1	NA
CASSIAGFISGANVLTF	TGTGCCAGTAGTATCGCGGGGTTCATCTCTGGGGCCAACGTCCTGACTTTC	TRBJ2-6	TRBV19	17	NA	NA
CASSSPRVSTLRERNEKLFF	TGTGCCAGCAGCTCGCCTCGGGTATCGACACTCAGGGAGAGAAATGAAAAACTGTTTTTT	TRBJ1-4	TRBV7-8	20	NA	NA
CASSHGGQEARTEAFF	TGTGCCAGCAGCCACGGAGGGCAAGAGGCCCGTACTGAAGCTTTCTTT	TRBJ1-1	TRBV3-1	16	NA	few
CVSSSAVGGAETQYF	TGTGTCAGCAGTTCCGCGGTTGGGGGCGCAGAGACCCAGTACTTC	TRBJ2-5	TRBV12-3/TRBV12-4	15	NA	NA
CASSLALNNKNIQYF	TGTGCCAGCAGCTTGGCACTCAATAACAAAAACATTCAGTACTTC	TRBJ2-4	TRBV7-2	15	NA	NA
CAMAGRGDYNEQFF	TGTGCCATGGCGGGCAGGGGAGATTACAATGAGCAGTTCTTC	TRBJ2-1	TRBV10-3	14	NA	few
CASSLGGPGRSAKLFF	TGTGCCAGCAGTTTAGGAGGCCCAGGGCGATCTGCAAAACTGTTTTTT	TRBJ1-4	TRBV12-3/TRBV12-4	16	NA	NA
CASSFDGLQYNEQFF	TGTGCCAGCAGCTTCGACGGACTGCAGTACAATGAGCAGTTCTTC	TRBJ2-1	TRBV7-2	15	NA	NA
CASQETQYF	TGTGCCAGCCAAGAGACCCAGTACTTC	TRBJ2-5	TRBV25-1	9	NA	many
CATSDFGGSEQYF	TGTGCCACCAGTGATTTTGGAGGTAGCGAGCAGTACTTC	TRBJ2-7	TRBV24-1	13	NA	NA
CASSGSPGDEQFF	TGTGCCAGCAGCGGCTCCCCTGGGGATGAGCAGTTCTTC	TRBJ2-1	TRBV7-2	13	NA	NA
CASSLAAGANEQYF	TGTGCCAGCAGCTTAGCAGCGGGGGCCAACGAGCAGTACTTC	TRBJ2-7	TRBV7-9	14	TRBD2	NA
CASSSRTGTGIKNIQYF	TGTGCCAGCAGTTCTCGCACCGGGACAGGGATAAAAAACATTCAGTACTTC	TRBJ2-4	TRBV12-3/TRBV12-4	17	TRBD1	many
CASSQPGTGYTF	TGTGCCAGCAGCCAACCAGGTACTGGCTACACCTTC	TRBJ1-2	TRBV3-1	12	NA	NA
CASINTGGQETQYF	TGTGCCAGCATTAATACAGGGGGTCAAGAGACCCAGTACTTC	TRBJ2-5	TRBV12-3/TRBV12-4	14	TRBD1	NA
CASSHKSSGYF	TGTGCCAGCAGCCATAAATCCTCAGGTTACTTC	TRBJ2-5	TRBV3-1	11	NA	NA
CASSLWPSGGPETQYF	TGTGCCAGCAGCTTATGGCCTAGCGGGGGCCCGGAGACCCAGTACTTC	TRBJ2-5	TRBV7-2	16	TRBD2	few
CASSQAGGASDTQYF	TGCGCCAGCAGCCAGGCAGGCGGGGCATCGGATACGCAGTATTTT	TRBJ2-3	TRBV4-3	15	NA	few
CASSKIAGAYDEQFF	TGTGCCAGCAGCAAGATAGCGGGGGCGTACGATGAGCAGTTCTTC	TRBJ2-1	TRBV11-2	15	TRBD2	NA
CASSQEGLAVDTQYF	TGTGCCAGCAGCCAAGAGGGACTAGCGGTAGATACGCAGTATTTT	TRBJ2-3	TRBV4-2	15	TRBD2	NA
CATRTDTGELFF	TGTGCCACCCGGACAGACACCGGGGAGCTGTTTTTT	TRBJ2-2	TRBV10-3	12	NA	NA
CASSSSGTINNEQFF	TGTGCCAGCAGCTCGTCCGGGACAATAAACAATGAGCAGTTCTTC	TRBJ2-1	TRBV11-2	15	NA	NA
CASTPRQKDDTEAFF	TGCGCCAGTACCCCGAGGCAGAAAGACGACACTGAAGCTTTCTTT	TRBJ1-1	TRBV5-1	15	NA	NA
CASSSLGGYERYF	TGTGCCAGCAGTTCTCTCGGGGGTTACGAGCGGTACTTC	TRBJ2-5	TRBV6-5	13	NA	once
CASSALGQGNEQYF	TGTGCCAGCAGTGCCTTGGGACAGGGGAATGAGCAGTACTTC	TRBJ2-7	TRBV28	14	TRBD1	NA
CASSQEQGRGYTF	TGTGCCAGCAGCCAAGAGCAGGGGAGAGGCTACACCTTC	TRBJ1-2	TRBV3-1	13	NA	few
CASSQASLAVYNSPLHF	TGCGCCAGCAGCCAAGCTTCGTTAGCAGTGTATAATTCACCCCTCCACTTT	TRBJ1-6	TRBV4-3	17	NA	few
CSAREGSMNTEAFF	TGCAGTGCTAGAGAAGGGTCTATGAACACTGAAGCTTTCTTT	TRBJ1-1	TRBV20-1	14	NA	NA
CSVEGGRPYNEQFF	TGCAGCGTTGAAGGGGGGAGACCCTACAATGAGCAGTTCTTC	TRBJ2-1	TRBV29-1	14	NA	few
CSALRDFSYEQYF	TGCAGTGCTCTCCGGGACTTCTCCTACGAGCAGTACTTC	TRBJ2-7	TRBV20-1	13	NA	NA
CASSFLSRGREQYF	TGTGCCAGCAGCTTTCTCTCCAGGGGGCGAGAGCAGTACTTC	TRBJ2-7	TRBV5-8	14	TRBD1	NA
CASSSRTRRYRPPYF	TGTGCCAGCAGCTCCAGGACTAGGCGGTATAGGCCCCCGTATTTT	TRBJ2-3	TRBV7-2	15	TRBD2	few
CASSFRQEGVNTAAFF	TGTGCCAGCAGCTTTCGACAGGAGGGGGTGAACACTGCAGCTTTCTTT	TRBJ1-1	TRBV7-3	16	NA	NA
CASQQGSNQETQYF	TGTGCCAGCCAACAGGGCTCCAACCAAGAGACCCAGTACTTC	TRBJ2-5	TRBV7-9	14	NA	NA
CASSANYPKYQETQYF	TGTGCCAGCAGCGCCAACTACCCTAAGTACCAAGAGACCCAGTACTTC	TRBJ2-5	TRBV6-1	16	NA	NA
CASSQVPREYYEQYF	TGCGCCAGCAGCCAAGTCCCCAGGGAATACTACGAGCAGTACTTC	TRBJ2-7	TRBV4-1	15	NA	NA
CASSQLGEQPQHF	TGTGCCAGCAGCCAATTGGGAGAACAGCCCCAACATTTT	TRBJ1-5	TRBV3-1	13	NA	NA
CATSDFGALEETQYF	TGTGCCACCAGTGATTTCGGTGCCTTAGAGGAGACCCAGTACTTC	TRBJ2-5	TRBV24-1	15	NA	few
CATSEGQTQYF	TGTGCCACCAGTGAGGGCCAGACCCAGTACTTC	TRBJ2-5	TRBV24-1	11	NA	NA
CASRTTYEQYF	TGTGCCAGCAGGACGACCTACGAGCAGTACTTC	TRBJ2-7	TRBV2	11	NA	many
CASSYGTTGDQPQHF	TGTGCCAGCAGTTACGGGACTACGGGGGATCAGCCCCAGCATTTT	TRBJ1-5	TRBV6-5	15	NA	few
CASSYPGTGELFF	TGTGCCAGCAGTTACCCAGGGACCGGGGAGCTGTTTTTT	TRBJ2-2	TRBV6-5	13	NA	NA
CASRIGGNEQFF	TGTGCCAGCAGAATAGGAGGCAATGAGCAGTTCTTC	TRBJ2-1	TRBV12-3/TRBV12-4	12	NA	once
CASSFTGGDEYF	TGTGCCAGTAGCTTTACGGGAGGGGATGAGTACTTC	TRBJ2-4	TRBV11-1	12	TRBD2	NA